The subject of this entry is one T cell receptor (beta chain). Its target is not known. The sequenced patients had an expansion of CD8+CD57+ cells seen by flow cytometry. Severe acquired aplastic anemia was diagnosed in all patients. The source of the sample is a study of CD8+CD57+ T cells in acquired aplastic anemia. Study-wide background: Mean DNA quantity obtained from sorted CD4+ and CD8+ cells was around 3.2 ug. Study-level points and caveats: Patient and control CD8+ Simpson's diversity was not significantly different.

Profiles of TCR beta VDJ and CDR3 were generated from a genomic DNA template. TCRdb processed the reads anew with MiXCR; each CDR3 protein has one entry. The sample lists 180,000 or so distinct CDR3 sequences, 48% seen once, with around 1.8% in the top ten. Trimming pared 1 base from V and 8 bases from J, leaving 19 bases between. Germline V lookup: CDR1 DFQATT, CDR2 SNEGSKA (reference sequence). The CDR3 extends over 15 amino acids. The origin of this receptor is a human donor with aplastic anemia. The sample taken for sequencing was sorted CD4+, CD8+, or CD8+CD57+ T cells (not recorded which) from PBMCs. The chain is built from TRBV20-1 and TRBJ2-3, with unresolved D. CDR3 in DNA: TGCAGTGCTAGAGTTCCCGTTGGGATAGACGTTACGCAGTATTTT. Its translation: CSARVPVGIDVTQYF.